The 22 T cell receptor beta chains below were found in one sample sequenced in a study of blood T cell repertoires in COVID-19. The protocol was immunoSEQ multiplex PCR, while the TCRdb copy is restricted to in-frame clones and leaves out a portion. The sample carries a few hundred thousand clones, roughly 80% recorded once. The sample comprised peripheral blood. The receptors derive from a woman aged 70-85 years with COVID-19, enrolled during active disease.

CDR3 region: CSASTDGPQHF. CDR3 coding DNA: TGCAGTGCTAGCACTGATGGGCCCCAGCATTTT. The rearrangement links TRBV20-1 to TRBJ1-5; D is uncertain. This CDR3 comprises 11 residues. The V and J ends lost 3 bases and 9 bases respectively, with 9 bases between them. In germline, CDR1 is DFQATT, CDR2 SNEGSKA (reference sequence).

The CDR3 bases are TGTGCCAGCAGCTTGACCGGGACTAGCGGGGCCCAAGAGACCCAGTACTTC. This sequence encodes CASSLTGTSGAQETQYF. The gene calls are TRBV7-2 and TRBJ2-5; TRBD2 aligns across 13 bases. The trim removed 3 bases at V and 1 base at J, leaving 5 bases unmatched. The germline CDR1 and CDR2 sequences are SGHTA and FQGNSA. CDR3 size: 17 residues.

In its sample, this clone was seen once. This chain connects TRBV2 to TRBJ2-3, with a possible D match to TRBD1 (6 bases). Trimming pared 5 bases from V and 1 base from J, leaving 13 bases between. The CDR3 is 15 residues long. In germline, CDR1 is SNHLY, CDR2 FYNNEI. The DNA of the CDR3 is TGTGCCAGCAGTAGGACAGTTTCGCGCACAGATACGCAGTATTTT. This gives the protein CASSRTVSRTDTQYF.

This chain joins TRBV19 and TRBJ2-1, with TRBD1 identical over 8 bases. The trim removed 8 bases at V and 10 bases at J, leaving 19 bases unmatched. Germline V lookup: CDR1 LNHDA, CDR2 SQIVND (reference sequence). CDR3 length equals 16 residues. CDR3 region: CASGAQARSGGGEQFF. In nucleotides, the CDR3 is TGTGCCAGTGGAGCTCAGGCGCGATCAGGGGGCGGGGAGCAGTTCTTC.

This chain links TRBV6-5 with TRBJ1-5; the D is unclear. Germline assignment: CDR1 MNHEY and CDR2 SVGAGI. This CDR3 has 14 amino acids. The V gene lost 10 bases and the J gene lost 3 bases, with 16 bases spanning the gap. The CDR3 DNA sequence: TGTGCCACCACAGTTCCGGCCCTCAATCAGCCCCAGCATTTT. Protein product: CATTVPALNQPQHF.

The chain is built from TRBV7-6 and TRBJ2-1; 9 bases agree with TRBD2. Germline CDR1 and CDR2: SGHVS and FNYEAQ. This CDR3 has 19 residues. J was trimmed by 3 bases and V by 1 base; bases with no gene match: 13. The CDR3 loop is CASSLGFWEREALYNEQFF. The CDR3, as DNA: TGTGCCAGCAGCTTAGGCTTTTGGGAGCGGGAGGCCCTCTACAATGAGCAGTTCTTC.

V is TRBV27 and J is TRBJ1-4; 12 nucleotides line up with TRBD1. The germline V gene has CDR1 MNHEY and CDR2 SMNVEV (reference sequence). CDR3 size: 17 residues. V was pared by 6 bases and J by 8 bases, with 13 bases of the junction left unmatched. The CDR3 reads CASRPGQGASREEKLFF. The CDR3 nucleotides read TGTGCCAGCAGGCCGGGACAGGGGGCAAGTCGAGAGGAAAAACTGTTTTTT.

This clone has a single count. The V call is TRBV9, the J call TRBJ1-6; D might be TRBD1 (5 bases). In germline, CDR1 is SGDLS, CDR2 YYNGEE. Trimming removed 2 bases at V and 7 bases at J, with 10 bases between. The CDR3 totals 14 residues. The CDR3 loop is CASSVTDTNSPLHF. In nucleotides, the CDR3 is TGTGCCAGCAGCGTTACGGACACCAATTCACCCCTCCACTTT.

The rearrangement links TRBV18 to TRBJ2-7; D possibly corresponds to TRBD1 (7 bases). The V end lost 2 bases, the J end lost 2 bases, and 13 bases lay between the germline ends. The CDR3 sequence is 15 residues long. Looked up from germline, CDR1 is KGHSH and CDR2 is LQKENI. CDR3 sequence (DNA): TGTGCCAGCTCACCATCCCAGGGGGGAACCTACGAGCAGTACTTC. This encodes CASSPSQGGTYEQYF.

The rearrangement links TRBV15 to TRBJ2-1; 8 nucleotides agree with TRBD2. Unmatched junction bases numbered 10, after V lost 1 base and J lost 5 bases. CDR3 length: 17 amino acids. CDR1 and CDR2 from the germline V gene are LNHNV and YYDKDF (reference sequence). The CDR3 spells CATSRGSSGSGDNEQFF. The CDR3 coding sequence is TGTGCCACCAGCAGAGGCTCAAGCGGGAGTGGTGACAATGAGCAGTTCTTC. The complete variable domain, with remaining parts taken from reference TRBV15 and TRBJ2-1, reads DAMVIQNPRYQVTQFGKPVTLSCSQTLNHNVMYWYQQKSSQAPKLLFHYYDKDFNNEADTPDNFQSRRPNTSFCFLDIRSPGLGDTAMYLCATSRGSSGSGDNEQFFGPGTRLTVL.

The rearrangement joins TRBV19 to TRBJ2-1; tentatively, D is TRBD1 (6 bases). The CDR3 has 14 amino acids. V was cut by 3 bases and J by 12 bases, with 18 bases left in between. Germline V gene sequence: CDR1 LNHDA, CDR2 SQIVND (reference sequence). CDR3 loop: CASSIESTGRGQFF. The CDR3 DNA reads TGTGCCAGTAGTATTGAATCAACCGGCAGGGGGCAGTTCTTC.

The rearrangement links TRBV27 to TRBJ2-1; 10 positions agree with TRBD2. J lost 5 bases, V lost 8 bases, and 9 bases had no gene match. This CDR3 region has 15 residues. Germline CDR1 and CDR2: MNHEY and SMNVEV (reference sequence). The CDR3 reads CASRRLAGVHNEQFF. The DNA for the CDR3 is TGTGCCAGCCGCCGACTAGCGGGTGTTCACAATGAGCAGTTCTTC.

The V call is TRBV24-1, the J call TRBJ2-7, with 7 bases aligning to TRBD2. Germline V gives CDR1 KGHDR, CDR2 SFDVKD. With 6 bases clipped from V and 0 bases from J, the junction kept 4 bases outside the gene matches. This CDR3 is built from 14 residues. As DNA, the CDR3 is TGTGCCACCAGTTCCGGGACTACCTCCTACGAGCAGTACTTC. This translates into CATSSGTTSYEQYF.

The chain has TRBV7-2 and TRBJ2-5; 10 bases line up with TRBD1. The trim removed 4 bases at V and 8 bases at J, leaving 10 bases unmatched. Looked up from germline, CDR1 is SGHTA and CDR2 is FQGNSA. The length of the CDR3 is 15 residues. The CDR3 reads CASSYLRQGASTQYF. CDR3 nucleotides: TGTGCCAGCAGCTACCTCCGACAGGGGGCTTCTACCCAGTACTTC.

In DNA, the CDR3 is TGTGCCAGCTCGACTAGCGGAGCGCTGAAGGAGCAGTTCTTC. Its protein product is CASSTSGALKEQFF. The chain is built from TRBV28 and TRBJ2-1; 9 nucleotides match TRBD2. The J segment lost 10 bases and the V segment lost 8 bases, leaving 12 bases of the junction unmatched. The CDR3 length is 14 residues. Looked up from germline, CDR1 is MDHEN and CDR2 is SYDVKM.

The rearrangement links TRBV24-1 to TRBJ2-2; unclear D gene. The CDR3 length is 15 residues. V gave up 5 bases and J gave up 0 bases, with 9 bases separating them. Per the germline V gene, CDR1 is KGHDR and CDR2 is SFDVKD. The CDR3 sequence: CATSGPGTNTGELFF. Written as DNA, the CDR3 is TGTGCCACCAGTGGTCCAGGCACGAACACCGGGGAGCTGTTTTTT.

The genes are TRBV6-2 or TRBV6-3 and TRBJ2-7, with TRBD2 as a possible D gene (6 bases). Trimming removed 5 bases at V and 9 bases at J, with 29 bases between. CDR1 is MNHEY, CDR2 SVGEGT, per germline. The CDR3 is made up of 17 amino acids. CDR3 amino acids: CASSPQTFRDEGRWQYF. CDR3 DNA: TGTGCCAGCAGTCCACAAACCTTTCGGGACGAAGGGAGGTGGCAGTACTTC.

The chain couples TRBV24-1 to TRBJ1-3; D perhaps matches TRBD1 (6 bases). This CDR3 is 17 amino acids long. Germline V gene data show CDR1 as KGHDR and CDR2 as SFDVKD. V gave up 3 bases and J gave up 4 bases, with 18 bases separating them. DNA of the CDR3: TGTGCCACCAGTGATCCAGGTCCCGCGGGGGCGGGAAACACCATATATTTT. Translating it yields CATSDPGPAGAGNTIYF.

J is TRBJ2-7 and V is TRBV18; D possibly corresponds to TRBD1 (6 bases). The CDR3 covers 13 residues. The V gene lost 3 bases and the J gene lost 6 bases, with 12 bases spanning the gap. CDR1 is KGHSH and CDR2 is LQKENI in the germline V gene. The CDR3 nucleotides read TGTGCCAGCTCACCCACAGGGAAGAGCGAGCAGTACTTC. Translated, it gives CASSPTGKSEQYF.

This clone was picked up a small number of times. The chain links TRBV7-8 to TRBJ1-5, with 8 bases identical to TRBD1. Germline values: CDR1 SGHVS, CDR2 FQNEAQ. This CDR3 is built from 16 residues. J gave up 5 bases and V 2 bases, and 8 bases lay outside the gene matches. CDR3 loop: CASSLSPGGFDQPQHF. The CDR3 DNA is TGTGCCAGCAGCTTATCCCCAGGGGGCTTCGATCAGCCCCAGCATTTT.

This clone has a single count. The chain recombines TRBV5-1 with TRBJ2-7; D possibly corresponds to TRBD2 (6 bases). This CDR3 is 14 amino acids long. The V gene's germline CDR1 is SGHRS and CDR2 YFSETQ. The V end lost 4 bases, the J end lost 0 bases, and 11 bases lay between the germline ends. CDR3 in amino acids: CASSVDYSSYEQYF. DNA for the CDR3: TGCGCCAGCAGCGTGGACTATAGCTCCTACGAGCAGTACTTC. Drawing the rest from reference TRBV5-1 and TRBJ2-7, the complete variable domain is KAGVTQTPRYLIKTRGQQVTLSCSPISGHRSVSWYQQTPGQGLQFLFEYFSETQRNKGNFPGRFSGRQFSNSRSEMNVSTLELGDSALYLCASSVDYSSYEQYFGPGTRLTVT.

V gene TRBV9 combines with J gene TRBJ2-3; D ambiguous. The germline V gene encodes CDR1 SGDLS and CDR2 YYNGEE. This CDR3 is built from 14 residues. V shed 4 bases and J shed 6 bases, with 15 bases lying between them. The CDR3 here is CASSPQQARDTQYF. The CDR3 DNA follows: TGTGCCAGCAGCCCGCAGCAGGCACGTGATACGCAGTATTTT.